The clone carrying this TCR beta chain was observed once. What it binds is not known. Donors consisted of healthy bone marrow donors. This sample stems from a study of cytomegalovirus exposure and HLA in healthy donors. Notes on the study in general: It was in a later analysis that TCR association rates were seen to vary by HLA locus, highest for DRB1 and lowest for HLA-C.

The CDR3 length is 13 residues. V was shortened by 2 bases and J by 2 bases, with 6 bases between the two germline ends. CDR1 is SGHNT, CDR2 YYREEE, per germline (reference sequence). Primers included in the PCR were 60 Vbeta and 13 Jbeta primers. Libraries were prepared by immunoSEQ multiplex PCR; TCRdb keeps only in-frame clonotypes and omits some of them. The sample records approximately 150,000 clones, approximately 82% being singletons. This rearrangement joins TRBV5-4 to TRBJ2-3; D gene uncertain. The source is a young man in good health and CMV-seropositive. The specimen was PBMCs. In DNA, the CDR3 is TGTGCCAGCAGCTTAACTCCCACAGATACGCAGTATTTT. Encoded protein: CASSLTPTDTQYF. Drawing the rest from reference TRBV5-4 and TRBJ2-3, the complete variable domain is ETGVTQSPTHLIKTRGQQVTLRCSSQSGHNTVSWYQQALGQGPQFIFQYYREEENGRGNFPPRFSGLQFPNYSSELNVNALELDDSALYLCASSLTPTDTQYFGPGTRLTVL.